The 20 T cell receptor beta chains in this list originate from one sample, sequenced in a study of T cell responses to AZD1222 COVID-19 vaccine. Assay used: immunoSEQ multiplex PCR; TCRdb lists only in-frame clones, some missing. The sample records 95,000 to 100,000 clones, about nine tenths being singletons. The sample here was peripheral blood, taken on day 0 of AZD1222 vaccination. The receptors here all came from an adult in good health.

The gene calls are TRBV28 and TRBJ1-5; D is uncertain. The CDR3 extends over 11 amino acids. The V and J ends lost 5 bases and 6 bases respectively, with 5 bases between them. The germline V gene has CDR1 MDHEN and CDR2 SYDVKM. CDR3 sequence: CASSAGQPQHF. The CDR3 DNA follows: TGTGCCAGCAGTGCGGGTCAGCCCCAGCATTTT.

V usage is TRBV6-1 and J usage is TRBJ2-7; TRBD2 matches 8 bases. This CDR3 region has 15 residues. V lost 3 bases, J lost 3 bases, and 7 bases stayed unmatched. The germline V gene has CDR1 MNHNS and CDR2 SASEGT. The CDR3: CASSEGGTRFYEQYF. The CDR3 nucleotides are TGTGCCAGCAGTGAGGGGGGGACTAGGTTCTACGAGCAGTACTTC.

The chain is built from TRBV4-1 and TRBJ1-1; D remains unclear. This CDR3 contains 13 residues. V lost 1 base and J lost 7, with 10 bases in between. Germline V lookup: CDR1 MGHRA, CDR2 YSYEKL. Written as DNA, the CDR3 is TGCGCCAGCAGCCAAGGTAGGGCGAGTGAAGCTTTCTTT. This encodes CASSQGRASEAFF.

The chain uses TRBV12-3 or TRBV12-4 and TRBJ2-1; D is unresolved. V was clipped by 8 bases and J by 2 bases, with 10 bases between them. This CDR3 is 13 amino acids long. The CDR3 protein is CASVIAPYNEQFF. The CDR3 nucleotides are TGTGCCAGCGTAATTGCCCCCTACAATGAGCAGTTCTTC.

The chain links TRBV5-5 to TRBJ1-4; D is uncertain. Trimming took 0 bases from V and 0 from J, leaving 9 bases between them. The germline CDR1 and CDR2 sequences are SGHKS and YYEKEE (reference sequence). The CDR3 is made up of 16 amino acids. This CDR3 reads CASSLDLYATNEKLFF. In nucleotides, the CDR3 is TGTGCCAGCAGCTTGGACCTATACGCAACTAATGAAAAACTGTTTTTT.

This rearrangement joins TRBV5-1 to TRBJ2-7; 8 nucleotides match TRBD1. Germline CDR1 reads SGHRS; CDR2 reads YFSETQ. The junction had 2 bases not matched to a gene; V was cut back by 1 base and J by 5 bases. The CDR3 spans 13 residues. In DNA form, the CDR3 reads TGCGCCAGCAGCTTGCCGGGACAGGACGAGCAGTACTTC. Translation gives CASSLPGQDEQYF.

CDR3 sequence reads: CASRETAMNTEAFF. The CDR3 coding sequence is TGTGCCAGCAGGGAGACGGCTATGAACACTGAAGCTTTCTTT. This rearrangement joins TRBV6-5 to TRBJ1-1, with no clear D. Germline V lookup: CDR1 MNHEY, CDR2 SVGAGI. The CDR3 has 14 residues. V was trimmed by 6 bases and J by 0 bases, leaving 11 bases between them.

The chain carries TRBV5-1 and TRBJ1-6; 11 bases fit TRBD1. The CDR3 length is 14 residues. Germline CDR1 SGHRS, CDR2 YFSETQ. V lost 3 bases to trimming and J lost 7 bases; unmatched junction nucleotides: 0. The CDR3 is CASSWTGGNSPLHF. DNA of the CDR3: TGCGCCAGCAGCTGGACAGGGGGCAATTCACCCCTCCACTTT.

CDR3 residues: CASSPLTGANEQFF. The CDR3 nucleotides are TGTGCCAGCAGTCCATTGACAGGGGCCAATGAGCAGTTCTTC. The rearrangement joins TRBV28 to TRBJ2-1; 8 positions match TRBD1. The CDR3 sequence is 14 residues long. Germline lookup yields CDR1 MDHEN and CDR2 SYDVKM. Germline trimming cut 5 bases from V and 6 bases from J; bases unmatched to any gene: 6.

This sequence joins TRBV5-1 and TRBJ2-2, with D perhaps assigned TRBD1 or TRBD2 (5 bases each). Germline CDR1 and CDR2: SGHRS and YFSETQ. The CDR3 spans 15 residues. The V end lost 2 bases, the J end lost 7 bases, and 15 bases lay between the germline ends. The CDR3 region is CASSLRDAASGELFF. The CDR3 DNA follows: TGCGCCAGCAGCTTACGGGACGCGGCTAGCGGGGAGCTGTTTTTT.

The V call is TRBV3-1 (or the pseudogene TRBV3-2), the J call TRBJ1-1; D unclear. The CDR3 extends over 13 amino acids. CDR1 is LGHDT and CDR2 is YNNKEL in the germline V gene (reference sequence). Trimming took off 4 bases at V and 4 bases at J, with 10 bases between the two ends. This CDR3 reads CASSPPGITEAFF. The CDR3 DNA follows: TGTGCCAGCAGCCCCCCGGGCATCACTGAAGCTTTCTTT.

The chain employs TRBV5-5 and TRBJ1-2; D call uncertain. Deletions cut 2 bases from V and 4 bases from J, with 15 bases between. The CDR3 has 15 amino acids. Germline values: CDR1 SGHKS, CDR2 YYEKEE (reference sequence). CDR3 amino acids: CASSLIADGSYGYTF. As DNA, the CDR3 is TGTGCCAGCAGCTTAATTGCGGACGGGAGCTATGGCTACACCTTC.

The V call is TRBV7-2, the J call TRBJ2-5, with a tentative D call TRBD2 (5 bases). V was pared by 6 bases and J by 3 bases, with 17 bases between. The V gene's germline CDR1 is SGHTA and CDR2 FQGNSA. CDR3 size: 15 residues. The CDR3 DNA is TGTGCCAGCAGTTCGGTGGCGACTACAGAAGAGACCCAGTACTTC. As protein: CASSSVATTEETQYF.

This chain uses TRBV23-1 with TRBJ1-1; D is uncertain. TRBV23-1 is identified as an open reading frame with a role that is uncertain. V was clipped by 0 bases and J by 2 bases, with 10 bases between them. The CDR3 has 15 residues. CDR3 sequence (DNA): TGCGCCAGCAGTCAATCGGGCGGAAGAAACACTGAAGCTTTCTTT. It codes for CASSQSGGRNTEAFF.

This clone occurred once. V and J are TRBV5-1 and TRBJ2-3; 15 positions agree with TRBD2. V lost 2 bases and J lost 3; bases outside the gene matches: 13. CDR3 length equals 20 residues. Germline-derived CDR1 and CDR2 are SGHRS and YFSETQ. The CDR3 reads CASSLTTGLAGGSRTDTQYF. As DNA, the CDR3 is TGCGCCAGCAGCTTAACAACCGGACTAGCGGGGGGGTCGAGGACAGATACGCAGTATTTT.

The chain carries TRBV19 and TRBJ1-6; D remains ambiguous. This CDR3 region has 12 residues. Trimming stripped 3 bases from V and 6 bases from J, with 3 bases between. CDR1 is LNHDA and CDR2 is SQIVND in the germline V gene (reference sequence). The CDR3 bases are TGTGCCAGTAGTATCCTTAATTCACCCCTCCACTTT. Amino acids: CASSILNSPLHF.

The J gene is TRBJ1-1, the V gene TRBV19, with TRBD1 identical over 9 bases. This CDR3 is 13 amino acids long. With V trimmed by 10 bases and J by 4 bases, 7 bases remained unmatched. Germline lookup yields CDR1 LNHDA and CDR2 SQIVND (reference sequence). This CDR3 is CATLGQGSTEAFF. The CDR3 region has the DNA TGTGCCACCCTAGGACAGGGGAGCACTGAAGCTTTCTTT. Using reference TRBV19 and TRBJ1-1 for the parts outside the CDR3, the full variable domain is DGGITQSPKYLFRKEGQNVTLSCEQNLNHDAMYWYRQDPGQGLRLIYYSQIVNDFQKGDIAEGYSVSREKKESFPLTVTSAQKNPTAFYLCATLGQGSTEAFFGQGTRLTVV.

The chain couples TRBV27 to TRBJ1-6; no clear D. The ends were cut back, 3 bases at V and 8 bases at J, with 8 bases in the middle. The germline V gene has CDR1 MNHEY and CDR2 SMNVEV (reference sequence). This CDR3 region has 13 residues. CDR3 nucleotides: TGTGCCAGCAGTTTTGGAAGCGATTCACCCCTCCACTTT. Translating it yields CASSFGSDSPLHF.

Notes on this clone: At one end the junction does not follow the germline gene, possibly because of a read error. J is TRBJ2-5 and V is TRBV5-1; the match to TRBD2 covers 10 bases. In germline, CDR1 is SGHRS, CDR2 YFSETQ. The CDR3 totals 15 residues. CDR3 DNA: TGCGCCAGCAGCTGGGAGATAGCGGGGGGCTCCCGGAAGGACTTC. It specifies CASSWEIAGGSRKDF.

The gene calls are TRBV5-5 and TRBJ2-4; D call uncertain. V shed 0 bases and J shed 3 bases, with 4 bases lying between them. The CDR3 is 13 residues long. The germline gives CDR1 SGHKS, CDR2 YYEKEE (reference sequence). The CDR3 sequence is CASSLADKNIQYF. CDR3 DNA: TGTGCCAGCAGCTTGGCCGACAAAAACATTCAGTACTTC.